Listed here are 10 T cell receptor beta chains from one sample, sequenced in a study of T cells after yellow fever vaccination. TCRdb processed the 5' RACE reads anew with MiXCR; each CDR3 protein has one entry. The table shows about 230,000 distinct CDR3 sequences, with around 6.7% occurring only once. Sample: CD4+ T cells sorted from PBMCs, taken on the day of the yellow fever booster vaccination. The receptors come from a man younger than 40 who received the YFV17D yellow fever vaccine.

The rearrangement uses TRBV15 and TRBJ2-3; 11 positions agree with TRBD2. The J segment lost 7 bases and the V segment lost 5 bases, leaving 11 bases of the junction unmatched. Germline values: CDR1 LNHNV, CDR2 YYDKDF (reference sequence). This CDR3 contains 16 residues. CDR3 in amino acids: CATSGSIAGGEYTQYF. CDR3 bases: TGTGCCACCAGCGGATCAATAGCGGGAGGGGAGTATACGCAGTATTTT.

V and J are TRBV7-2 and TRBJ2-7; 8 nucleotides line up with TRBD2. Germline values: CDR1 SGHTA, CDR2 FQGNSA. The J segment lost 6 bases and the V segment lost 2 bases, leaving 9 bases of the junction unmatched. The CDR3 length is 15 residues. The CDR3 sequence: CASSLFSGTGSEQYF. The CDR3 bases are TGTGCCAGCAGCTTATTTAGCGGGACGGGTTCCGAGCAGTACTTC.

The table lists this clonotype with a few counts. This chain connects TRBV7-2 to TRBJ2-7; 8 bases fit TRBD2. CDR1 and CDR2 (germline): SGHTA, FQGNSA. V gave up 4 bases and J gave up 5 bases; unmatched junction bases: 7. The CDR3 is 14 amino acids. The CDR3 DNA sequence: TGTGCCAGCAGCTATCGGGGGGGGGAGGACGAGCAGTACTTC. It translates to CASSYRGGEDEQYF.

This CDR3 is CAISESPGTASSLTYEQYF. As DNA, the CDR3 is TGTGCCATCAGTGAGTCCCCGGGGACGGCTTCTTCTCTTACCTACGAGCAGTACTTC. This chain uses TRBV10-3 with TRBJ2-7; D assignment may be TRBD1 or TRBD2 (5 bases each). From germline, CDR1 is ENHRY and CDR2 SYGVKD. The V gene lost 0 bases and the J gene lost 2 bases, with 23 bases spanning the gap. The CDR3 is 19 amino acids.

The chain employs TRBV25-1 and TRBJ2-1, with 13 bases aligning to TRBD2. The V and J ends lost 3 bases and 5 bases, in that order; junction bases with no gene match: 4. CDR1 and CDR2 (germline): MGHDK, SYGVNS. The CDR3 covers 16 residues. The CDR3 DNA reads TGTGCCAGCAGTGATGTACTAGCGGGAGGGAACAATGAGCAGTTCTTC. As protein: CASSDVLAGGNNEQFF.

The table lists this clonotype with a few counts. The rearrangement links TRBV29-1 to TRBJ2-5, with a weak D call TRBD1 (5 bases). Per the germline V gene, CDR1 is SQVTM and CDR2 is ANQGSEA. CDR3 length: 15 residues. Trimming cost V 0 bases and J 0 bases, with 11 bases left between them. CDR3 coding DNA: TGCAGCGTTGAAGATCGATACAGGAACCAAGAGACCCAGTACTTC. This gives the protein CSVEDRYRNQETQYF.

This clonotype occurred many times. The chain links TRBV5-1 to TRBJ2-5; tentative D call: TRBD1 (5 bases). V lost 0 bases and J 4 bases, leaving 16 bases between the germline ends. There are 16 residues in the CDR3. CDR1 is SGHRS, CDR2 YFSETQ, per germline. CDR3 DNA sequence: TGCGCCAGCAGCTTGGCCGGCAGGGCCCAAACAGAGACCCAGTACTTC. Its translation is CASSLAGRAQTETQYF.

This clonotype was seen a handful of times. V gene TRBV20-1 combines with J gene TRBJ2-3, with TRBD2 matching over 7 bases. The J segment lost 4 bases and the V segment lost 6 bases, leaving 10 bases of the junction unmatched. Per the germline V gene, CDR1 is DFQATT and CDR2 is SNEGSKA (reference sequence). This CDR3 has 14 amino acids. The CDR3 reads CSAGREGTSDTQYF. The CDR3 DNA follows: TGCAGTGCGGGCAGGGAGGGGACCTCAGATACGCAGTATTTT.

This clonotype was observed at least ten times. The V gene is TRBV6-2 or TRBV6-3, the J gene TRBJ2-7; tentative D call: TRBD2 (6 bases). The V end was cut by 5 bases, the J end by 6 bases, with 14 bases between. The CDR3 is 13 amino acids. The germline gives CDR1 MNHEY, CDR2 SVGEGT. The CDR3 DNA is TGTGCCAGCAGTACGACTAGTTGGGGCGAGCAGTACTTC. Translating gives CASSTTSWGEQYF.

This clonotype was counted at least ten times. CDR3 amino acids: CASSLAQGNEQFF. Written as DNA, the CDR3 is TGTGCCAGCAGTTTGGCACAGGGCAATGAGCAGTTCTTC. The chain has TRBV12-3 or TRBV12-4 and TRBJ2-1; possible D gene TRBD1, 6 bases. This CDR3 is 13 amino acids long. V dropped 3 bases and J dropped 6 bases, with 9 bases sitting between them.